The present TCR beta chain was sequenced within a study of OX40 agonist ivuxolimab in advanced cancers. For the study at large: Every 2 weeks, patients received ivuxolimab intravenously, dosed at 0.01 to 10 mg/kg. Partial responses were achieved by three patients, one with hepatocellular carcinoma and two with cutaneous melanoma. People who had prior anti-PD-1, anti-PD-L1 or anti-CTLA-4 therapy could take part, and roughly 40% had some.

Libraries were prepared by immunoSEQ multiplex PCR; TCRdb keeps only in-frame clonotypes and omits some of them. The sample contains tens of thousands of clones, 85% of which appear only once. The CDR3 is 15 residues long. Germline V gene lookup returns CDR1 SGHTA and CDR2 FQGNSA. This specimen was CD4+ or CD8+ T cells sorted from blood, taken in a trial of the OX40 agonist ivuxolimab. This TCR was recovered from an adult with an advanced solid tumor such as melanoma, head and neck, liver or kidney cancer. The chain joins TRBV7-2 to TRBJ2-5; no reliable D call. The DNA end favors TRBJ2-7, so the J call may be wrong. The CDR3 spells CASSLEGASSYEQYF. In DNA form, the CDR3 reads TGTGCCAGCAGCTTAGAAGGCGCTAGCTCCTACGAGCAGTACTTC.